Shown below are 12 T cell receptor beta chains from a single sample sequenced in a study of T-cell memory formation after mild COVID-19. Via MiXCR, TCRdb re-called the 5' RACE reads, giving one row per CDR3 protein. The table lists 200,000 to 250,000 distinct CDR3 sequences, over 9% of them singletons. Material for sequencing was PBMCs or a T cell subset sorted from them (not recorded which). The receptors here all came from a man younger than 30 who had mild COVID-19 (a few samples of this study predate the infection). Cell type and time point are not known.

The rearrangement uses TRBV5-1 and TRBJ2-3, with 8 bases lining up with TRBD1. CDR3 length equals 15 residues. V gave up 3 bases and J gave up 4 bases; unmatched junction bases: 7. Germline loops: CDR1 SGHRS, CDR2 YFSETQ. The CDR3 region has the DNA TGCGCCAGCAGCTCGGACAGGGTTGACCCAGATACGCAGTATTTT. This encodes CASSSDRVDPDTQYF.

This clonotype was detected ten times or more. This may stem from a read error, because a much larger clone lies one nucleotide away. The V and J genes are TRBV7-2 and TRBJ1-1, with 7 bases matching TRBD1. The CDR3 contains 13 residues. Germline V gene sequence: CDR1 SGHTA, CDR2 FQGNSA. Trimming cost V 6 bases and J 1 base; bases outside gene matches: 2. The CDR3 bases are TGTGCCAGCAGTCGACAGGGGAACACTGAAGCTTTCTTT. Amino acids: CASSRQGNTEAFF.

This clonotype appeared a few times. The chain links TRBV7-6 to TRBJ2-3; TRBD1 is a possible D gene (5 bases). This CDR3 has 15 amino acids. CDR1 SGHVS and CDR2 FNYEAQ come from the germline V gene. Trimming shortened V by 1 base and J by 5 bases, and 13 bases separated the two germline ends. The CDR3 nucleotides read TGTGCCAGCAGCTTAGAACAGGCGACGGGAGATACGCAGTATTTT. It codes for CASSLEQATGDTQYF.

This clonotype was counted between two and nine times. The chain recombines TRBV5-6 with TRBJ2-1; 7 bases match TRBD1. From germline, CDR1 is SGHDT and CDR2 YYEEEE. There are 13 residues in the CDR3. J gave up 8 bases and V 2 bases, and 4 bases lay outside the gene matches. CDR3 sequence reads: CASSFRGGDEQFF. In nucleotides, the CDR3 is TGTGCCAGCAGCTTCAGAGGGGGCGATGAGCAGTTCTTC.

V and J are TRBV5-1 and TRBJ1-1, with 7 bases identical to TRBD1. This CDR3 is built from 13 residues. The junction had 3 bases not matched to a gene; V was cut back by 4 bases and J by 3 bases. The germline gives CDR1 SGHRS, CDR2 YFSETQ. The CDR3 coding sequence is TGCGCCAGCAGCACGCAGGGGGACACTGAAGCTTTCTTT. It is translated as CASSTQGDTEAFF.

In its sample, this clonotype was seen a few times. The chain combines TRBV20-1 with TRBJ2-1; weak D call: TRBD2 (5 bases). The CDR3 spans 14 residues. The germline V gene has CDR1 DFQATT and CDR2 SNEGSKA (reference sequence). Trimming pared 6 bases from V and 13 bases from J, leaving 25 bases between. DNA of the CDR3: TGCAGTGCCCGGGATCTGAGCTACCTCGGTCTACAGTTCTTC. Translated, it gives CSARDLSYLGLQFF.

In its sample, this clonotype was seen a few times. This chain connects TRBV5-1 to TRBJ2-5, with a tentative D call TRBD1 (5 bases). Germline CDR1 and CDR2: SGHRS and YFSETQ. V was shortened by 7 bases and J by 0 bases, with 10 bases between the two germline ends. The CDR3 sequence is 13 residues long. The CDR3, as DNA: TGCGCCAGCCAGGGTCAGAACCAAGAGACCCAGTACTTC. Its translation is CASQGQNQETQYF.

This clonotype has only a few counts. This chain links TRBV18 with TRBJ2-5; D is possibly TRBD2 (6 bases). This CDR3 has 14 residues. V lost 4 bases and J lost 2, with 11 bases in between. Germline assignment: CDR1 KGHSH and CDR2 LQKENI. The CDR3 spells CASSQTGLQETQYF. The CDR3 nucleotides read TGTGCCAGCTCACAAACAGGACTACAAGAGACCCAGTACTTC.

This clonotype occurred many times. The gene calls are TRBV7-2 and TRBJ2-2, with 8 bases fitting TRBD1. CDR3 length: 15 amino acids. With V trimmed by 6 bases and J by 1 base, 4 bases remained unmatched. Germline loops: CDR1 SGHTA, CDR2 FQGNSA. CDR3 region: CASRTGTGNTGELFF. The CDR3 bases are TGTGCCAGCAGGACCGGGACAGGGAACACCGGGGAGCTGTTTTTT.

CDR3 amino acids: CSAREGSGEKLFF. The DNA of the CDR3 is TGCAGTGCTAGAGAGGGGAGTGGGGAAAAACTGTTTTTT. The gene calls are TRBV20-1 and TRBJ1-4; D ambiguous. Germline V gives CDR1 DFQATT, CDR2 SNEGSKA (reference sequence). The germline V and J ends were trimmed by 0 bases and 8 bases, with 10 bases remaining between them. This CDR3 is built from 13 residues.

The chain uses TRBV15 and TRBJ1-4; maybe TRBD1 (6 bases). V shed 3 bases and J shed 7 bases, with 21 bases lying between them. Germline V CDR1 and CDR2: LNHNV, YYDKDF (reference sequence). CDR3 length: 17 amino acids. The CDR3 DNA reads TGTGCCACCAGCAGGGGGGGGGGCCCGGTGGACGGTGAAAAACTGTTTTTT. Protein product: CATSRGGGPVDGEKLFF. The full variable domain, rest sourced from reference TRBV15 and TRBJ1-4, is DAMVIQNPRYQVTQFGKPVTLSCSQTLNHNVMYWYQQKSSQAPKLLFHYYDKDFNNEADTPDNFQSRRPNTSFCFLDIRSPGLGDTAMYLCATSRGGGPVDGEKLFFGSGTQLSVL.

There are a few counts of this clonotype. This chain joins TRBV24-1 and TRBJ2-5; D perhaps matches TRBD2 (5 bases). This CDR3 comprises 14 residues. CDR1 KGHDR and CDR2 SFDVKD come from the germline V gene. With 4 bases removed from V and 3 bases from J, the gap between germline ends came to 11 bases. The CDR3 coding sequence is TGTGCCACCAGTGAGCCCTCGAGGGAAGAGACCCAGTACTTC. Translation: CATSEPSREETQYF.